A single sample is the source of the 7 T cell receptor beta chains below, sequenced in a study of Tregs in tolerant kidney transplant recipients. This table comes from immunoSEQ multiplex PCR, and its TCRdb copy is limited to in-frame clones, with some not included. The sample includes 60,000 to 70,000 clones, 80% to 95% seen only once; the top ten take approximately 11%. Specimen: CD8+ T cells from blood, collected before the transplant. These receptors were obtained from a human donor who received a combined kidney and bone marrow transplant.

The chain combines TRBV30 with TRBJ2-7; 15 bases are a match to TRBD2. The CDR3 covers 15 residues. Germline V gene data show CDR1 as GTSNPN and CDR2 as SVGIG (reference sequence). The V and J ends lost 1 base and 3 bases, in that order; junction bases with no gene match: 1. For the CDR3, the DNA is TGTGCCTGGAGTGCGGGACTAGCGGGGGGCTACGAGCAGTACTTC. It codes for CAWSAGLAGGYEQYF.

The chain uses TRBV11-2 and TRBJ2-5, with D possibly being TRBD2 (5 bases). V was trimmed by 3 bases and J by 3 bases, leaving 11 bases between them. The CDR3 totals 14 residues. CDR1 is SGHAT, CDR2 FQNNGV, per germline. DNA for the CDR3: TGTGCCAGCAGCTTGTGGGAGTGGGAAGAGACCCAGTACTTC. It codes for CASSLWEWEETQYF.

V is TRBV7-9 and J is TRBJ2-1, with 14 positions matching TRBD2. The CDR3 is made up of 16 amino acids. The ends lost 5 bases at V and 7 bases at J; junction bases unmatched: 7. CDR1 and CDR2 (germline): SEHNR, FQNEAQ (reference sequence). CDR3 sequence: CASSGGLAGDLNEQFF. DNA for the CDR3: TGTGCCAGCAGCGGGGGACTAGCGGGGGATCTAAATGAGCAGTTCTTC.

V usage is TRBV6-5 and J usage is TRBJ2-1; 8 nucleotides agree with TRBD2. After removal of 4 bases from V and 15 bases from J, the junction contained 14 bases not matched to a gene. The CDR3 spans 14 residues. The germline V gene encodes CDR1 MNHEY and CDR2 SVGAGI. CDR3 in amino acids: CASSSNRDRREGFF. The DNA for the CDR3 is TGTGCCAGCAGTTCCAACCGGGACCGACGGGAGGGGTTCTTC.

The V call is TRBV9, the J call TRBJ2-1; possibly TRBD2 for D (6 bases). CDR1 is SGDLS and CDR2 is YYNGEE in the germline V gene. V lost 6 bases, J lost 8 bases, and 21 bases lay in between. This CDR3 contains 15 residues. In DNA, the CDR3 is TGTGCCAGCAACAAACGGGACTCCCCGTTTGATGAGCAGTTCTTC. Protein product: CASNKRDSPFDEQFF. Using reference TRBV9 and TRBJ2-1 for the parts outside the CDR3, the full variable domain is DSGVTQTPKHLITATGQRVTLRCSPRSGDLSVYWYQQSLDQGLQFLIQYYNGEERAKGNILERFSAQQFPDLHSELNLSSLELGDSALYFCASNKRDSPFDEQFFGPGTRLTVL.

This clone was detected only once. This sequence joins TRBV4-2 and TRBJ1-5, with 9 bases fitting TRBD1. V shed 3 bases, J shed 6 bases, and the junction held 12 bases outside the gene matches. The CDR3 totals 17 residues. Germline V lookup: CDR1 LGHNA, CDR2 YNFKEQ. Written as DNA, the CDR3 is TGTGCCAGCAGCCACCTTGACGGGGACAGGGAATTTCAGCCCCAGCATTTT. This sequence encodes CASSHLDGDREFQPQHF.

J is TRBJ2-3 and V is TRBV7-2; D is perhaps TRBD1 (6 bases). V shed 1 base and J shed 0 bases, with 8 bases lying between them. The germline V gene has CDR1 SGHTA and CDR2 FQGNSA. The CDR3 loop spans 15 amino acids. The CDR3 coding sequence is TGTGCCAGCAGCTTAGGGGACACAAGCACAGATACGCAGTATTTT. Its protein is CASSLGDTSTDTQYF.